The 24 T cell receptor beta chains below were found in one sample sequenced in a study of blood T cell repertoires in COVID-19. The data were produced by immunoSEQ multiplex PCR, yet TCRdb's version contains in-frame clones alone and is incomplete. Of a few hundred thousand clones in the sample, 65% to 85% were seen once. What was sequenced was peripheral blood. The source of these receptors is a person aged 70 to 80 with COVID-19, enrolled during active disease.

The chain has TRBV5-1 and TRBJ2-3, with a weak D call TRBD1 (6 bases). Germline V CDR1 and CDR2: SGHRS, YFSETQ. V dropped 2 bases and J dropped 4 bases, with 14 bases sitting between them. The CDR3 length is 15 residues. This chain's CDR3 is CASSFRQAGSDTQYF. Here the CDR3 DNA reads TGCGCCAGCAGCTTTAGACAGGCAGGGTCAGATACGCAGTATTTT.

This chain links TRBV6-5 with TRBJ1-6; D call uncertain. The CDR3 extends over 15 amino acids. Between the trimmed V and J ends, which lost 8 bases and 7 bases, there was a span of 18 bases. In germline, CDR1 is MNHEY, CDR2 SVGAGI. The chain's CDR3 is CASSQVAGGNSPLHF. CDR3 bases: TGTGCCAGCTCACAAGTGGCGGGAGGCAATTCACCCCTCCACTTT.

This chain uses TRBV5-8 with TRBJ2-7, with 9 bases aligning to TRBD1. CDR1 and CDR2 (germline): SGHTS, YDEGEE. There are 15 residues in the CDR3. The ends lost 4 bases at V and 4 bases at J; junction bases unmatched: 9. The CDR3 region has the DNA TGTGCCAGCAGCCTGGGACAGGGCATCCCATACGAGCAGTACTTC. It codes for CASSLGQGIPYEQYF. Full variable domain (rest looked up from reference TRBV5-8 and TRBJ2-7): EAGVTQSPTHLIKTRGQQATLRCSPISGHTSVYWYQQALGLGLQFLLWYDEGEERNRGNFPPRFSGRQFPNYSSELNVNALELEDSALYLCASSLGQGIPYEQYFGPGTRLTVT.

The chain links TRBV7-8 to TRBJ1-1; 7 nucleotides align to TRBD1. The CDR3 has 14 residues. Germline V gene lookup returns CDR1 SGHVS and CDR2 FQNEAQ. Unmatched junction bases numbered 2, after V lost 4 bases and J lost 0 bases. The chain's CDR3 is CASSSGTVNTEAFF. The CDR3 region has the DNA TGTGCCAGCAGCTCCGGGACAGTGAACACTGAAGCTTTCTTT.

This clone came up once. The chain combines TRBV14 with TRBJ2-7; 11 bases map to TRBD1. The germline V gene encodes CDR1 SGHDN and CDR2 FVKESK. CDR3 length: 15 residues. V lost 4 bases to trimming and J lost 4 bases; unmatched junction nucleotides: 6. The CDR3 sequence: CASSPRDRGKYEQYF. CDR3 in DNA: TGTGCCAGCAGCCCTCGGGACAGGGGGAAGTACGAGCAGTACTTC.

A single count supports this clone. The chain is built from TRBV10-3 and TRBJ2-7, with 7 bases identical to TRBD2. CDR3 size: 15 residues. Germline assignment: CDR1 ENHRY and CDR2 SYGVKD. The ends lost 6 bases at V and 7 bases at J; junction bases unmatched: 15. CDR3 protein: CAIRIGGSGSREQYF. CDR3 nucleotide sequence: TGTGCCATCAGGATCGGCGGGAGTGGCTCTCGGGAGCAGTACTTC.

DNA of the CDR3: TGTGCCAGCAGTTTAATCCGACTAGCGGGACACCTGGACAATGAGCAGTTCTTC. Residues: CASSLIRLAGHLDNEQFF. The chain is built from TRBV27 and TRBJ2-1, with 11 bases fitting TRBD2. Trimming at V came to 2 bases and at J to 5 bases, leaving 11 bases not matched to a gene. This CDR3 has 18 amino acids. Germline V gene sequence: CDR1 MNHEY, CDR2 SMNVEV (reference sequence).

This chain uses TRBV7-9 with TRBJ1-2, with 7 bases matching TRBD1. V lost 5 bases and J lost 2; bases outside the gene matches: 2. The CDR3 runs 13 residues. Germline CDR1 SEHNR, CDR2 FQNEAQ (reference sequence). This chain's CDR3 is CASSQDRNYGYTF. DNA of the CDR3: TGTGCCAGCAGCCAGGACAGGAACTATGGCTACACCTTC.

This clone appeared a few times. The CDR3 loop reads CASSSLGTAFPYEQYF. The CDR3 DNA sequence: TGTGCCAGCAGTTCCCTCGGGACAGCATTTCCCTACGAGCAGTACTTC. The chain recombines TRBV6-2 or TRBV6-3 with TRBJ2-7; 7 bases map to TRBD1. Germline CDR1 reads MNHEY; CDR2 reads SVGEGT. This CDR3 spans 16 amino acids. The ends lost 4 bases at V and 2 bases at J; junction bases unmatched: 11.

CDR3 residues: CATSERQPGELFF. The CDR3, as DNA: TGTGCCACCAGTGAACGACAACCCGGGGAGCTGTTTTTT. V is TRBV24-1 and J is TRBJ2-2; D remains unclear. V lost 4 bases, J lost 6 bases, and 8 bases lay in between. This CDR3 is built from 13 residues. CDR1 and CDR2 from the germline V gene are KGHDR and SFDVKD.

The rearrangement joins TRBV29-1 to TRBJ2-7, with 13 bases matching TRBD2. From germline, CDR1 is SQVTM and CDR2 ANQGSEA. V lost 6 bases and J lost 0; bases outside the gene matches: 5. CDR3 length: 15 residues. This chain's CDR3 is CSVETSGRSSYEQYF. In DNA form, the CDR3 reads TGCAGCGTCGAGACTAGCGGGAGGTCCTCCTACGAGCAGTACTTC.

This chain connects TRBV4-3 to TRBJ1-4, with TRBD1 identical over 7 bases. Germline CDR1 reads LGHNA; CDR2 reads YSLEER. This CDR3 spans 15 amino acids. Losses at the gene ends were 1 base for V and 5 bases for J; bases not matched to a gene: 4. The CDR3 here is CASSQVRDSNEKLFF. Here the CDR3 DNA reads TGCGCCAGCAGCCAAGTTAGGGACAGCAATGAAAAACTGTTTTTT.

The CDR3 DNA reads as TGTGCCAGCAGCTTTGACTCGTTTCGGCTCTACGAGCAGTACTTC. Residues: CASSFDSFRLYEQYF. The rearrangement uses TRBV7-2 and TRBJ2-7; no reliable D call. V lost 3 bases to trimming and J lost 3 bases, with 15 bases between them. The CDR3 extends over 15 amino acids. Germline CDR1 is SGHTA and CDR2 is FQGNSA. Full variable domain (missing parts from reference TRBV7-2 and TRBJ2-7): GAGVSQSPSNKVTEKGKDVELRCDPISGHTALYWYRQSLGQGLEFLIYFQGNSAPDKSGLPSDRFSAERTGGSVSTLTIQRTQQEDSAVYLCASSFDSFRLYEQYFGPGTRLTVT.

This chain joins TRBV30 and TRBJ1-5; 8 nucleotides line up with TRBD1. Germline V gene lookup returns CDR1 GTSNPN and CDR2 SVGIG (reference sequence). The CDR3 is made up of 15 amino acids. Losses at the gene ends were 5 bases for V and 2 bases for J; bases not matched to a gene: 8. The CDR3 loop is CAWGQGNVGNQPQHF. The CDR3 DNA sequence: TGTGCCTGGGGACAGGGAAATGTGGGCAATCAGCCCCAGCATTTT.

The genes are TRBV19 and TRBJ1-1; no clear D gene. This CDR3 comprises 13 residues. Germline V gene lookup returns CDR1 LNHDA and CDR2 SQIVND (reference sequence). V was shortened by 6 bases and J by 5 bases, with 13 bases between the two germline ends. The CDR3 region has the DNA TGTGCCAGTAGCCGGGAGGATCGGACTGAAGCTTTCTTT. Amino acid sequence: CASSREDRTEAFF.

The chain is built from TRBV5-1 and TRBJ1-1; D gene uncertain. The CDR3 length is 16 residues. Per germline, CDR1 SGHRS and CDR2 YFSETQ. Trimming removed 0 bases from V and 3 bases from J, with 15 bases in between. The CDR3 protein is CASSLGVYPLDTEAFF. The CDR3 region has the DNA TGCGCCAGCAGCTTGGGAGTATATCCCCTGGACACTGAAGCTTTCTTT.

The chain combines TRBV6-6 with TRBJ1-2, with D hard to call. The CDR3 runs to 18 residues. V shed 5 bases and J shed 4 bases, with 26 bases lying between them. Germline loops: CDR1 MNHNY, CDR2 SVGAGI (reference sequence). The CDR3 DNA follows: TGTGCCAGCAGTCCACTCCACGTGACATTTAACGATGGCTATGGCTACACCTTC. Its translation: CASSPLHVTFNDGYGYTF.

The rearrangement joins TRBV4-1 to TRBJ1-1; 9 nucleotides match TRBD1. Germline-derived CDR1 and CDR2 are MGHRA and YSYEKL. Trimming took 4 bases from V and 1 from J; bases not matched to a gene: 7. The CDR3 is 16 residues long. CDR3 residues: CASSPLQGQGNTEAFF. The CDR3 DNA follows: TGCGCCAGCAGCCCCTTACAGGGACAGGGGAACACTGAAGCTTTCTTT.

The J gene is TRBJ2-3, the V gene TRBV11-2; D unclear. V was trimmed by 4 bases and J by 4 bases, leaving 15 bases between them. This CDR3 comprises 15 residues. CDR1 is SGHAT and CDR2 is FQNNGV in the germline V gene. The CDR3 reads CASSSLFQLADTQYF. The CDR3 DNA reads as TGTGCCAGCAGCTCGCTCTTCCAATTAGCAGATACGCAGTATTTT. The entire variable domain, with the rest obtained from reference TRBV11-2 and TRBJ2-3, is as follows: EAGVAQSPRYKIIEKRQSVAFWCNPISGHATLYWYQQILGQGPKLLIQFQNNGVVDDSQLPKDRFSAERLKGVDSTLKIQPAKLEDSAVYLCASSSLFQLADTQYFGPGTRLTVL.

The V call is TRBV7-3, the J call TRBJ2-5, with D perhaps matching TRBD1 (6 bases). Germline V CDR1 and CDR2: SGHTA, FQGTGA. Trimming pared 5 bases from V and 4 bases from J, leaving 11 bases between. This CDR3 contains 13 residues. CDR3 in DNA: TGTGCCAGCAGCCTTCTAGGGGGAGAGACCCAGTACTTC. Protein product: CASSLLGGETQYF. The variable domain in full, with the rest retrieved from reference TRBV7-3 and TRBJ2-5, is GAGVSQTPSNKVTEKGKYVELRCDPISGHTALYWYRQSLGQGPEFLIYFQGTGAADDSGLPNDRFFAVRPEGSVSTLKIQRTERGDSAVYLCASSLLGGETQYFGPGTRLLVL.

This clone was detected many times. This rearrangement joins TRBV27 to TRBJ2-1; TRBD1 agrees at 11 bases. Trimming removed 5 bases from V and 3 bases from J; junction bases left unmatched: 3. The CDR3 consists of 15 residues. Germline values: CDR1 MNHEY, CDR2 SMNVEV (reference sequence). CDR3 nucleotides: TGTGCCAGCAGTCCCGGGACAGGGGGCTACAATGAGCAGTTCTTC. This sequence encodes CASSPGTGGYNEQFF.

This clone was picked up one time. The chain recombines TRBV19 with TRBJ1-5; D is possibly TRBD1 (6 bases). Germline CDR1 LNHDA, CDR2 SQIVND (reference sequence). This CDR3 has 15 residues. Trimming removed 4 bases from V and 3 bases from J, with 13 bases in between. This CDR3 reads CASSRFGTNNQPQHF. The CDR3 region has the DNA TGTGCCAGTAGTAGGTTCGGGACAAACAATCAGCCCCAGCATTTT.

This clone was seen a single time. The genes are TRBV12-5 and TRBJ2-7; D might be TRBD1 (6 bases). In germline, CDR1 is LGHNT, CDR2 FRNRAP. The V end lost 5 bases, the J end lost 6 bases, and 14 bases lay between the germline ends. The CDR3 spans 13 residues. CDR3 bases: TGTGCTAGTGGTACGGCATTAGGGGGCGAGCAGTACTTC. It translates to CASGTALGGEQYF.

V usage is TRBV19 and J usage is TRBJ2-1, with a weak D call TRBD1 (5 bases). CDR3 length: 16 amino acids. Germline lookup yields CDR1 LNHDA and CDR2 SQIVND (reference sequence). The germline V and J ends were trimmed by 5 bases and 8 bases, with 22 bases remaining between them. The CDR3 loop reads CASSGLQGLRGDEQFF. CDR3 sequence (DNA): TGTGCCAGTAGTGGGCTCCAGGGTCTCAGAGGTGATGAGCAGTTCTTC.